The present T cell receptor beta chain was sequenced within a study of glioma-infiltrating T cells after dendritic cell vaccination. This CDR3 region has 16 residues. In germline, CDR1 is SGHVS, CDR2 FQNEAQ. Trimming removed 5 bases from V and 1 base from J; junction bases left unmatched: 8. Amplification used 60 V beta primers and 13 J beta primers. Assay: immunoSEQ multiplex PCR; the TCRdb copy retains only in-frame clones and omits some. This sample has over 80,000 clones, with approximately 80% found just once. Time point given: after dendritic cell vaccination, including at tumor progression/relapse. None of the glioblastoma patients had an isocitrate dehydrogenase mutation.

This sequence joins TRBV7-8 and TRBJ2-1; 7 positions agree with TRBD1. The TCR originated in a human donor with glioblastoma. Sequenced material: blood, taken after dendritic cell vaccination. CDR3 amino acids: CASSGSTGVSYNEQFF. The CDR3 region has the DNA TGTGCCAGCAGCGGCTCAACAGGGGTATCCTACAATGAGCAGTTCTTC.